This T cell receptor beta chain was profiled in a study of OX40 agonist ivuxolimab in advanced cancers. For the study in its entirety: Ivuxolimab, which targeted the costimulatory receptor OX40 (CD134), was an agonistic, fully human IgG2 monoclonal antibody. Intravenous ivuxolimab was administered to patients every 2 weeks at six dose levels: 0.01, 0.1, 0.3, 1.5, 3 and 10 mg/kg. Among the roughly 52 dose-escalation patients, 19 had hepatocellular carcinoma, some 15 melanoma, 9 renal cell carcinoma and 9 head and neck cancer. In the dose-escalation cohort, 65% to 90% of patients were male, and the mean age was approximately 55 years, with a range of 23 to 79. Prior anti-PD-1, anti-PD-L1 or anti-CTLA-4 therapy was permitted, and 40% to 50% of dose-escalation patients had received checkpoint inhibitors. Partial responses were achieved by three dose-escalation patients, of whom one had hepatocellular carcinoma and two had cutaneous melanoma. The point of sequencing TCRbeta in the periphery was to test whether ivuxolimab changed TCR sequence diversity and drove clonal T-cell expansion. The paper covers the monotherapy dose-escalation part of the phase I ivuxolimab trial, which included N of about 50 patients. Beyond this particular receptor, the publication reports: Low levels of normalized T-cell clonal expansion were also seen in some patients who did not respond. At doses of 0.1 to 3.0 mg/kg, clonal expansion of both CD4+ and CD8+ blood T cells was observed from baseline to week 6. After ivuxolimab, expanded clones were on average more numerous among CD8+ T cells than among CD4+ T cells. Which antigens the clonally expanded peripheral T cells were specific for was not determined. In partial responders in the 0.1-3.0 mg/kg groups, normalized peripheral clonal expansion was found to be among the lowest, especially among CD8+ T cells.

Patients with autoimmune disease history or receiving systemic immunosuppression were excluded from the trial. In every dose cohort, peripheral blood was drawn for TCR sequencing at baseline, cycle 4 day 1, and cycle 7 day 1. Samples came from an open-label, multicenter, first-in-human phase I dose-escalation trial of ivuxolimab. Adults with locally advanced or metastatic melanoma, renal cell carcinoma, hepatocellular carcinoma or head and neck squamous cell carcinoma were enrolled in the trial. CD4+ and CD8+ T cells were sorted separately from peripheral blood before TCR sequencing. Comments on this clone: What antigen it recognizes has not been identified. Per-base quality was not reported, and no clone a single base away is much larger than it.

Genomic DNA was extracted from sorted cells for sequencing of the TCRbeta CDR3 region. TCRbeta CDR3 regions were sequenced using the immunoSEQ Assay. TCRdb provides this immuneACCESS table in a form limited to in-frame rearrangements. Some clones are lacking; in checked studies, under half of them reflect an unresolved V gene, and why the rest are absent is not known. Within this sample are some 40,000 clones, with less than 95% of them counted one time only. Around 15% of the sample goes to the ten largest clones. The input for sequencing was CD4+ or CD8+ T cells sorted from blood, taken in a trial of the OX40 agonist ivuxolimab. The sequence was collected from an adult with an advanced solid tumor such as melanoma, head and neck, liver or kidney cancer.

CDR3 sequence: CASSPLGTGGHEQYF. The nucleotide sequence reads as follows: TGTGCCAGCTCACCACTTGGGACAGGGGGCCACGAGCAGTACTTC. The chain employs TRBV18 and TRBJ2-5, with TRBD1 matching 12 junction bases. The J call may be faulty, since TRBJ2-7 better matches the DNA end. For CDR1 and CDR2, the germline V gene lists KGHSH and LQKENI. CDR3 length: 15 amino acids, cysteine to phenylalanine. Only the CDR3 part of the read is kept: 45 bases, read in frame from the first base.